This is a list of T cell receptor beta chains from one sample in a study of a mutant IDH1 vaccine in newly diagnosed glioma. For these receptors, no antigen is known. The method was immunoSEQ multiplex PCR; TCRdb's version includes in-frame clones alone and lacks a portion of them. The sample holds approximately 44,000 clones; roughly 80% are singletons and the top ten take about 2.2%. The source material was PBMCs, sampled from a glioma patient whose treatment included an IDH1 peptide vaccine. Receptor source: a woman under 30 with glioma. Some clones in this sample may be carry-over from other donors' samples. The CDR3 runs from the conserved cysteine through the conserved F or W. A D gene is named only where the DNA matches it firmly.

v_gene: TRBV9; d_gene: NA; j_gene: TRBJ2-3; len: 16; CDR3aa: CASSVGGALPTDTQYF; CDR3nt: TGTGCCAGCAGCGTAGGGGGGGCCCTACCCACAGATACGCAGTATTTT
v_gene: TRBV7-9; d_gene: NA; j_gene: TRBJ1-4; len: 11; CDR3aa: CASSSDEKLFF; CDR3nt: TGTGCCAGCAGCTCAGATGAAAAACTGTTTTTT
v_gene: TRBV5-1; d_gene: NA; j_gene: TRBJ1-2; len: 13; CDR3aa: CASSLRTNYGYTF; CDR3nt: TGCGCCAGCAGCTTGCGTACTAACTATGGCTACACCTTC
v_gene: TRBV11-3; d_gene: TRBD1; j_gene: TRBJ2-7; len: 15; CDR3aa: CASSGGQGATYEQYF; CDR3nt: TGTGCCAGCAGCGGTGGACAGGGGGCTACCTACGAGCAGTACTTC
v_gene: TRBV7-8; d_gene: NA; j_gene: TRBJ2-1; len: 14; CDR3aa: CASSLGGLYNEQFF; CDR3nt: TGTGCCAGCAGCTTAGGAGGACTATACAATGAGCAGTTCTTC
v_gene: TRBV19; d_gene: NA; j_gene: TRBJ2-3; len: 16; CDR3aa: CASSPLAGATTDTQYF; CDR3nt: TGTGCCAGCTCCCCCTTGGCAGGGGCAACCACAGATACGCAGTATTTT
v_gene: TRBV11-3; d_gene: TRBD1; j_gene: TRBJ1-2; len: 14; CDR3aa: CASSSGTGTSGYTF; CDR3nt: TGTGCCAGCAGCTCGGGGACAGGGACGTCTGGCTACACCTTC
v_gene: TRBV18; d_gene: TRBD1; j_gene: TRBJ2-5; len: 17; CDR3aa: CASSPPITGGWQKTQYF; CDR3nt: TGTGCCAGCTCACCCCCCATTACAGGGGGCTGGCAGAAGACCCAGTACTTC
v_gene: TRBV30; d_gene: TRBD2; j_gene: TRBJ2-3; len: 13; CDR3aa: CAWNLAVTDTQYF; CDR3nt: TGTGCCTGGAACCTAGCGGTCACAGATACGCAGTATTTT
v_gene: TRBV9; d_gene: TRBD1; j_gene: TRBJ2-2; len: 15; CDR3aa: CASSVQGQPTGELFF; CDR3nt: TGTGCCAGCAGCGTACAGGGACAGCCCACCGGGGAGCTGTTTTTT
v_gene: TRBV2; d_gene: NA; j_gene: TRBJ1-3; len: 14; CDR3aa: CASGRQISGNTIYF; CDR3nt: TGTGCCAGCGGTAGACAGATTTCTGGAAACACCATATATTTT
v_gene: TRBV10-3; d_gene: NA; j_gene: TRBJ2-2; len: 15; CDR3aa: CAISEAQILAGELFF; CDR3nt: TGTGCCATCAGTGAGGCACAGATCTTGGCCGGGGAGCTGTTTTTT
v_gene: TRBV5-6; d_gene: TRBD2; j_gene: TRBJ2-1; len: 16; CDR3aa: CASSQGLAASYNEQFF; CDR3nt: TGTGCCAGCAGCCAGGGACTAGCGGCTTCCTACAATGAGCAGTTCTTC
v_gene: TRBV19; d_gene: NA; j_gene: TRBJ2-1; len: 12; CDR3aa: CASRTRGNEQFF; CDR3nt: TGTGCCAGTAGAACACGGGGGAATGAGCAGTTCTTC
v_gene: TRBV7-3; d_gene: NA; j_gene: TRBJ2-5; len: 13; CDR3aa: CASSLREGETQYF; CDR3nt: TGTGCCAGCAGCTTAAGGGAAGGCGAGACCCAGTACTTC
v_gene: TRBV5-4; d_gene: TRBD2; j_gene: TRBJ2-3; len: 19; CDR3aa: CASRSSRETSGSSRPAQYF; CDR3nt: TGTGCCAGCAGATCCTCGCGGGAGACTAGCGGGAGTTCTCGCCCCGCGCAGTATTTT
v_gene: TRBV18; d_gene: TRBD1; j_gene: TRBJ2-7; len: 14; CDR3aa: CASSPGTGTYEQYF; CDR3nt: TGTGCCAGCTCACCGGGGACAGGGACGTATGAGCAGTACTTC
v_gene: TRBV5-6; d_gene: TRBD1; j_gene: TRBJ1-5; len: 16; CDR3aa: CASSFGQGRSNQPQHF; CDR3nt: TGTGCCAGCAGCTTCGGACAGGGTCGCAGCAATCAGCCCCAGCATTTT